This TCR beta chain was obtained from a study of shared clonotypes between healthy human individuals. Study results and limitations: Naive subsets tended to show greater estimated richness than memory subsets.

The data were produced by immunoSEQ multiplex PCR, yet TCRdb's version contains in-frame clones alone and is incomplete. The table shows around 2,100,000 clones, with around 96% occurring only once. Comment on this clone: Its specificity is not known. Other DNA variants within this sample encode the same CDR3.

Positive CCR7 selection of CD45RO-negative cells yielded the naive CD8 cells, and terminally differentiated effector memory CD45RA+ cells were excluded. Sequenced sample: naive CD8+ T cells sorted from blood. The origin of this receptor is a man younger than 35 in good health.

CDR3 bases: TGTGCCAGCAGTTGGGACCGCTTCTCCTACGAGCAGTACTTC. It is translated as CASSWDRFSYEQYF. J is TRBJ2-7 and V is TRBV27, with D possibly being TRBD1 or TRBD2 (5 bases each). Germline V gene data show CDR1 as MNHEY and CDR2 as SMNVEV (reference sequence). This CDR3 comprises 14 residues. V lost 4 bases and J lost 0, with 10 bases in between.